These T cell receptor beta chains were read from a single sample in a study of T cell repertoires in cytomegalovirus infection. Each CDR3 protein gets one entry after TCRdb re-called the reads with MiXCR. The repertoire holds 250,000 to 300,000 distinct CDR3 sequences, with about 25% as singletons. Sample: PBMCs. All receptors derive from a human donor in good health (CMV status not recorded). Some clones in this sample may be carry-over from other donors' samples. The CDR3 runs from the conserved cysteine through the conserved F or W. The D gene is left open where the match is weak. Clone size, where shown, is once, few, many, or a class for clones that have expanded.

>TRBJ2-5|.|.|TRBV5-1
CASSLSGGERETQYF
TGCGCCAGCAGCTTATCCGGCGGGGAGAGGGAGACCCAGTACTTC
>TRBJ1-5|many|.|TRBV7-2
CASSEQGRNNQPQHF
TGTGCCAGCAGCGAGCAGGGGCGGAACAATCAGCCCCAGCATTTT
>TRBJ1-2|.|TRBD1|TRBV6-5
CASSGGTGVFGYTF
TGTGCCAGCAGTGGGGGGACAGGGGTTTTTGGCTACACCTTC
>TRBJ1-1|few|TRBD1|TRBV28
CASILTGGNTEAFF
TGTGCCAGCATTCTGACAGGGGGGAACACTGAAGCTTTCTTT
>TRBJ2-3|.|.|TRBV29-1
CSVESASIPDTQYF
TGCAGCGTTGAATCAGCTAGTATTCCAGATACGCAGTATTTT
>TRBJ2-7|.|.|TRBV6-6
CASSLAGITDEQYF
TGTGCCAGCAGTTTGGCGGGAATAACGGACGAGCAGTACTTC
>TRBJ1-1|many|.|TRBV4-3
CASSQGVGMNTEAFF
TGCGCCAGCAGCCAAGGTGTAGGGATGAACACTGAAGCTTTCTTT
>TRBJ2-7|many|.|TRBV4-1
CASSQDHEQYF
TGCGCCAGCAGCCAAGATCACGAGCAGTACTTC
>TRBJ1-1|many|.|TRBV25-1
CASRDTGPKGTEAFF
TGTGCCAGCAGGGATACAGGGCCCAAGGGGACTGAAGCTTTCTTT
>TRBJ1-5|many|.|TRBV7-2
CASSLFSGQPQHF
TGTGCCAGCAGCTTATTTTCCGGTCAGCCCCAGCATTTT
>TRBJ2-1|few|TRBD2|TRBV20-1
CSASPSGAYNEQFF
TGCAGTGCGTCTCCTAGCGGTGCCTACAATGAGCAGTTCTTC
>TRBJ1-2|many|.|TRBV7-2
CASSLAGAGYGYTF
TGTGCCAGCAGCTTAGCAGGGGCTGGCTATGGCTACACCTTC
>TRBJ2-5|few|TRBD2|TRBV12-3/TRBV12-4
CASAGPISGSGETQYF
TGTGCCAGCGCCGGCCCGATTAGCGGGAGCGGAGAGACCCAGTACTTC
>TRBJ2-7|many|.|TRBV7-2
CASSFAGTGYEQYF
TGTGCCAGCAGCTTCGCCGGGACCGGCTACGAGCAGTACTTC
>TRBJ1-3|many|.|TRBV7-2
CASSLGDSRNTIYF
TGTGCCAGCAGCTTAGGGGACTCGCGAAACACCATATATTTT
>TRBJ1-5|.|.|TRBV11-2
CASSLGGVAQPQHF
TGTGCCAGCAGCTTAGGAGGGGTCGCTCAGCCCCAGCATTTT
>TRBJ2-1|few|.|TRBV9
CASSFTPVGTSYNEQFF
TGTGCCAGCAGCTTCACCCCCGTCGGGACGTCCTACAATGAGCAGTTCTTC
>TRBJ2-6|.|TRBD1|TRBV28
CASRTGQTPSGANVLTF
TGTGCCAGCAGAACGGGACAGACCCCCTCTGGGGCCAACGTCCTGACTTTC
>TRBJ2-3|many|.|TRBV7-2
CASSLGHSPTDTQYF
TGTGCCAGCAGCTTAGGGCACAGCCCCACAGATACGCAGTATTTT
>TRBJ2-3|.|TRBD2|TRBV5-1
CASSFGLAGETDTQYF
TGCGCCAGCAGCTTTGGACTAGCGGGAGAAACAGATACGCAGTATTTT
>TRBJ2-5|many|TRBD2|TRBV2
CASTGGQLQETQYF
TGTGCCAGCACGGGGGGGCAGCTCCAAGAGACCCAGTACTTC
>TRBJ2-1|.|TRBD2|TRBV7-4
CASSLAFWGGWNEQFF
TGTGCCAGCAGCTTAGCATTTTGGGGGGGTTGGAATGAGCAGTTCTTC
>TRBJ1-6|many|.|TRBV28
CATSGPWNSPLHF
TGTGCCACCTCCGGGCCTTGGAATTCACCCCTCCACTTT
>TRBJ2-7|many|TRBD2|TRBV7-8
CASSLALAGGTSYEQYF
TGTGCCAGCAGCCTGGCCTTAGCGGGGGGTACCTCCTACGAGCAGTACTTC
>TRBJ1-5|many|.|TRBV7-2
CASSQGRGQPQHF
TGTGCCAGCAGCCAGGGGAGAGGTCAGCCCCAGCATTTT
>TRBJ2-3|.|TRBD1|TRBV2
CASTGQGRTDTQYF
TGTGCCAGCACTGGACAGGGGCGCACAGATACGCAGTATTTT
>TRBJ2-2|.|TRBD1|TRBV6-2/TRBV6-3
CASRRTGGSGELFF
TGTGCCAGCAGAAGGACAGGGGGGTCCGGGGAGCTGTTTTTT
>TRBJ2-7|.|.|TRBV19
CASSITASGLYEQYF
TGTGCCAGTAGTATAACTGCGTCGGGTTTATACGAGCAGTACTTC
>TRBJ2-1|.|.|TRBV15
CATSRDQGVRRNEQFF
TGTGCCACCAGCAGAGATCAAGGAGTACGACGCAATGAGCAGTTCTTC
>TRBJ1-4|.|TRBD1|TRBV5-1
CASSSTGRDEKLFF
TGCGCCAGCAGCTCGACAGGGAGGGATGAAAAACTGTTTTTT
>TRBJ2-5|many|TRBD1|TRBV7-8
CASSPRPGTGETQYF
TGTGCCAGCAGCCCCCGGCCTGGGACAGGCGAGACCCAGTACTTC
>TRBJ2-7|many|.|TRBV7-2
CASSLVGGGRDYEQYF
TGTGCCAGCAGCTTAGTCGGTGGGGGAAGGGATTACGAGCAGTACTTC
>TRBJ2-3|.|.|TRBV6-6
CASSYRGVRTDTQYF
TGTGCCAGCAGTTACCGAGGGGTTCGCACAGATACGCAGTATTTT
>TRBJ1-1|few|TRBD1|TRBV2
CASRGQINTEAFF
TGTGCCAGCAGGGGACAGATAAACACTGAAGCTTTCTTT
>TRBJ2-7|.|TRBD2|TRBV28
CASRISSGGPYEQYF
TGTGCCAGCAGAATATCCAGCGGGGGACCCTACGAGCAGTACTTC
>TRBJ1-1|.|.|TRBV6-2/TRBV6-3
CASSDHGTINTEAFF
TGTGCCAGCAGTGACCACGGGACTATTAACACTGAAGCTTTCTTT
>TRBJ2-3|.|.|TRBV6-4
CASSQLPGPPRYF
TGTGCCAGCAGCCAATTACCGGGACCTCCGAGATATTTT
>TRBJ2-5|few|TRBD1|TRBV11-2
CASSLGQGDWETQYF
TGTGCCAGCAGCTTAGGACAGGGGGACTGGGAGACCCAGTACTTC
>TRBJ1-1|.|.|TRBV28
CASSFQGRLNTEAFF
TGTGCCAGCAGTTTCCAGGGGAGGTTGAACACTGAAGCTTTCTTT
>TRBJ1-6|.|.|TRBV28
CASSLSPTASPLHF
TGTGCCAGCAGTTTGAGCCCCACTGCTTCACCCCTCCACTTT
>TRBJ1-6|few|TRBD1|TRBV28
CASRTGWSPLHF
TGTGCCAGCAGGACAGGGTGGTCACCCCTCCACTTT
>TRBJ2-2|.|.|TRBV5-4
CASSSAILGGLFF
TGTGCCAGCAGCTCGGCGATCCTCGGAGGGCTGTTTTTT
>TRBJ2-1|many|TRBD2|TRBV11-2
CASSYSAGGNEQFF
TGTGCCAGCAGCTATTCGGCGGGAGGGAATGAGCAGTTCTTC
>TRBJ1-1|few|.|TRBV11-2
CASSQGFRWENTEAFF
TGTGCCAGCAGCCAAGGGTTTAGATGGGAGAACACTGAAGCTTTCTTT
>TRBJ2-7|.|.|TRBV7-8
CASSHSGDWDF
TGTGCCAGCAGCCACTCGGGAGATTGGGACTTC
>TRBJ2-3|few|.|TRBV5-5
CASSNSGLYTDTQYF
TGTGCCAGCAGCAACTCGGGACTTTATACAGATACGCAGTATTTT
>TRBJ2-1|few|.|TRBV24-1
CATSDLVAGAYNEQFF
TGTGCCACCAGTGATTTGGTGGCGGGGGCATACAATGAGCAGTTCTTC
>TRBJ2-3|.|TRBD2|TRBV27
CASRSSGGGGGDTQYF
TGTGCCAGCAGGTCTAGCGGGGGGGGGGGGGGAGATACGCAGTATTTT
>TRBJ1-2|.|.|TRBV28
CASSSTGFHGYTF
TGTGCCAGCAGTTCTACAGGGTTCCATGGCTACACCTTC
>TRBJ1-4|.|.|TRBV7-2
CASSPFFGLGEKLFF
TGTGCCAGCAGCCCCTTTTTTGGGTTGGGAGAAAAACTGTTTTTT
>TRBJ1-4|.|.|TRBV20-1
CSARRGQEKLFF
TGCAGTGCTAGAAGAGGTCAGGAAAAACTGTTTTTT
>TRBJ2-5|.|.|TRBV11-2
CASSLAAFGETQYF
TGTGCCAGCAGCTTAGCTGCCTTTGGTGAGACCCAGTACTTC
>TRBJ1-5|.|.|TRBV18
CASSPVAGQEQPQHF
TGTGCCAGCTCCCCCGTTGCCGGGCAAGAACAGCCCCAGCATTTT
>TRBJ1-5|many|TRBD1|TRBV6-1
CASRADRALGQPQHF
TGTGCCAGCAGAGCAGACAGGGCCCTCGGGCAGCCCCAGCATTTT
>TRBJ2-5|many|.|TRBV7-2
CASSPRHPETQYF
TGTGCCAGCAGCCCCCGGCATCCAGAGACCCAGTACTTC
>TRBJ1-1|.|.|TRBV30
CAWSVQYTEAFF
TGTGCCTGGAGTGTACAATACACTGAAGCTTTCTTT
>TRBJ2-7|.|TRBD2|TRBV6-1
CASSERTSGSWALYEQYF
TGTGCCAGCAGTGAACGGACTAGCGGGAGTTGGGCCCTCTACGAGCAGTACTTC
>TRBJ1-4|many|TRBD1|TRBV7-8
CASRSPGGLTNEKLFF
TGTGCCAGCAGATCCCCAGGGGGCCTGACTAATGAAAAACTGTTTTTT